This T cell receptor (beta chain) was captured by sequencing in a study of blood T cell repertoires in COVID-19. Whole-study context: T cells, B-cell-depleted T cells, or PBMCs supplied cDNA or gDNA.

Participants' reported clinical history set cohort assignment. Symptom resolution, clearance, or two negative PCRs marked donors in Cohort 3 as recovered. Per the original methods: Estimation of nucleated cell counts was performed using reference gene primer amplification. Assay used: immunoSEQ multiplex PCR; TCRdb lists only in-frame clones, some missing. The DNA gave D and trimming, while V, J and clone size come from that table. The sample has under 200,000 clones; under 90% are singletons. This clonotype originated in a man over 45 who had recovered from COVID-19. The material sequenced was PBMCs or T cells enriched from blood (not recorded which).

CDR3 loop: CASSPNGLYNSPLHF. The CDR3 region has the DNA TGTGCCAGCAGCCCAAATGGGCTTTACAATTCACCCCTCCACTTT. V and J are TRBV7-3 and TRBJ1-6; no clear D. The CDR3 covers 15 residues. V was shortened by 5 bases and J by 7 bases, with 15 bases between the two germline ends. CDR1 SGHTA and CDR2 FQGTGA come from the germline V gene. The variable domain in full, with the rest retrieved from reference TRBV7-3 and TRBJ1-6, is GAGVSQTPSNKVTEKGKYVELRCDPISGHTALYWYRQSLGQGPEFLIYFQGTGAADDSGLPNDRFFAVRPEGSVSTLKIQRTERGDSAVYLCASSPNGLYNSPLHFGNGTRLTVT.